This T cell receptor (beta chain) derives from a study of T cells after yellow fever vaccination. Looked up from germline, CDR1 is LGHNT and CDR2 is FRNRAP. The CDR3 covers 17 residues. The trim removed 5 bases at V and 0 bases at J, leaving 7 bases unmatched. This clonotype has just a few counts. In making TCR cDNA, 5'RACE template switching added a universal primer site and UMIs to it. MiXCR was run by TCRdb on the 5' RACE reads, yielding one entry per CDR3 protein. The profile shows 200,000 or so distinct CDR3 sequences, around 6.7% of them singletons. Material: CD4+ T cells sorted from PBMCs, obtained on the day of the yellow fever booster vaccination. The sequence was collected from a man aged 25-45 years who received the YFV17D yellow fever vaccine. This chain links TRBV12-5 with TRBJ1-3, with 10 positions matching TRBD1. The chain's CDR3 is CASGVRGQGSSGNTIYF. The CDR3 coding sequence is TGTGCTAGTGGTGTCCGGGGACAGGGGAGCTCTGGAAACACCATATATTTT.